The 26 T cell receptor beta chains below all came from one sample that was sequenced in a study of T-cell memory formation after mild COVID-19. TCRdb re-called the 5' RACE reads through MiXCR, storing one row per CDR3 protein. Of about 180,000 distinct CDR3 sequences in the sample, approximately 17% were seen once. The sequencing input was PBMCs or a T cell subset sorted from them (not recorded which). These receptors were obtained from a man aged 18 to 30 who had mild COVID-19 (a few samples of this study predate the infection). Cell type and time point are not known.

The gene calls are TRBV12-3 or TRBV12-4 and TRBJ1-1, with 9 bases aligning to TRBD1. The CDR3 covers 14 residues. After removal of 10 bases from V and 3 bases from J, the junction contained 9 bases not matched to a gene. The CDR3 region is CANAGTGSDTEAFF. CDR3 bases: TGTGCCAACGCCGGGACAGGGAGTGACACTGAAGCTTTCTTT.

This clonotype was seen a few times. The CDR3 loop reads CAWGVGGYTGELFF. The CDR3 coding sequence is TGTGCCTGGGGGGTTGGGGGATACACCGGGGAGCTGTTTTTT. V gene TRBV30 combines with J gene TRBJ2-2; D may match TRBD1 or TRBD2 (5 bases each). Germline V gene data show CDR1 as GTSNPN and CDR2 as SVGIG (reference sequence). V was pared by 5 bases and J by 3 bases, with 13 bases between. The CDR3 sequence is 14 residues long.

The gene calls are TRBV5-1 and TRBJ2-2; a weak D match, TRBD1 (6 bases). The V end was cut by 0 bases, the J end by 2 bases, with 14 bases between. This CDR3 has 17 residues. CDR1 and CDR2 (germline): SGHRS, YFSETQ. The CDR3 is CASSLERGSINTGELFF. CDR3 in DNA: TGCGCCAGCAGCTTGGAGAGGGGGAGCATCAACACCGGGGAGCTGTTTTTT.

This clonotype has more than one count but fewer than ten. The J gene is TRBJ2-3, the V gene TRBV18; 8 nucleotides line up with TRBD2. J lost 2 bases, V lost 2 bases, and 6 bases had no gene match. Per the germline V gene, CDR1 is KGHSH and CDR2 is LQKENI. The CDR3 is 16 residues long. CDR3 bases: TGTGCCAGCTCACCAGGTATAGCGGGGACCACAGATACGCAGTATTTT. This gives the protein CASSPGIAGTTDTQYF.

In its sample, this clonotype was seen many times. The rearrangement links TRBV28 to TRBJ2-3, with D perhaps matching TRBD1 (6 bases). This CDR3 region has 15 residues. Trimming left V 4 bases short and J 0 bases short, with 11 bases between. Germline V gene data show CDR1 as MDHEN and CDR2 as SYDVKM. The CDR3 loop is CASSWTVESTDTQYF. For the CDR3, the DNA is TGTGCCAGCAGTTGGACAGTAGAAAGCACAGATACGCAGTATTTT.

This chain joins TRBV30 and TRBJ2-5, with D tentatively TRBD2 (6 bases). Between the trimmed V and J ends, which lost 5 bases and 1 base, there was a span of 8 bases. The V gene's germline CDR1 is GTSNPN and CDR2 SVGIG (reference sequence). This CDR3 has 12 residues. The CDR3 region is CAWREPQETQYF. CDR3 nucleotide sequence: TGTGCCTGGCGGGAGCCCCAAGAGACCCAGTACTTC. Drawing the rest from reference TRBV30 and TRBJ2-5, the complete variable domain is SQTIHQWPATLVQPVGSPLSLECTVEGTSNPNLYWYRQAAGRGLQLLFYSVGIGQISSEVPQNLSASRPQDRQFILSSKKLLLSDSGFYLCAWREPQETQYFGPGTRLLVL.

The V gene is TRBV20-1, the J gene TRBJ2-3, with TRBD1 as a possible D gene (6 bases). Germline V gene sequence: CDR1 DFQATT, CDR2 SNEGSKA (reference sequence). The CDR3 has 14 residues. The V end lost 3 bases, the J end lost 1 base, and 11 bases lay between the germline ends. The CDR3 DNA follows: TGCAGTGCTAGTGAGGGGGTGGGCACAGATACGCAGTATTTT. Protein sequence: CSASEGVGTDTQYF.

This clonotype was observed a handful of times. This rearrangement joins TRBV7-2 to TRBJ2-7, with a weak D call TRBD2 (6 bases). The germline V and J ends were trimmed by 3 bases and 3 bases, with 12 bases remaining between them. Germline V lookup: CDR1 SGHTA, CDR2 FQGNSA. The CDR3 covers 14 residues. In DNA form, the CDR3 reads TGTGCCAGCAGCTTGAGCGGGCGACGCTACGAGCAGTACGTC. It encodes CASSLSGRRYEQYV.

This chain links TRBV7-2 with TRBJ1-1; no definite D call. V was shortened by 5 bases and J by 7 bases, with 11 bases between the two germline ends. This CDR3 has 12 residues. CDR1 SGHTA and CDR2 FQGNSA come from the germline V gene. CDR3 nucleotides: TGTGCCAGCAGCCGTAGTCTCCGTGAAGCTTTCTTT. Protein sequence: CASSRSLREAFF.

The J gene is TRBJ2-3, the V gene TRBV7-3; D might be TRBD1 (5 bases). The CDR3 runs 13 residues. The germline V and J ends were trimmed by 2 bases and 4 bases, with 7 bases remaining between them. Germline V gene lookup returns CDR1 SGHTA and CDR2 FQGTGA. This chain's CDR3 is CASSLRQSDTQYF. CDR3 coding DNA: TGTGCCAGCAGCTTACGACAGTCAGATACGCAGTATTTT.

This sequence joins TRBV6-2 or TRBV6-3 and TRBJ2-1; the D call may be TRBD1 or TRBD2 (6 bases each). The V end was cut by 8 bases, the J end by 2 bases, with 22 bases between. Germline-derived CDR1 and CDR2 are MNHEY and SVGEGT. The CDR3 extends over 17 amino acids. CDR3 sequence: CASEYGGQGLTYNEQFF. For the CDR3, the DNA is TGTGCCAGCGAGTATGGAGGGCAGGGGTTGACCTACAATGAGCAGTTCTTC.

Remarks on this clonotype: An end of the junction does not agree with germline; a read error may underlie this. The chain has TRBV29-1 and TRBJ2-4, with D unclear. Per the germline V gene, CDR1 is SQVTM and CDR2 is ANQGSEA. The CDR3 has 8 residues. CDR3 DNA: TGCAGCGTTGAAGGACAAACGTTC. Its translation is CSVEGQTF.

The chain uses TRBV7-9 and TRBJ1-2; 7 bases agree with TRBD1. The germline V gene has CDR1 SEHNR and CDR2 FQNEAQ (reference sequence). The CDR3 covers 14 residues. After removal of 1 base from V and 6 bases from J, the junction contained 5 bases not matched to a gene. CDR3 region: CASSLGDSPHGYTF. The CDR3 bases are TGTGCCAGCAGCTTAGGGGACAGCCCTCATGGCTACACCTTC.

The chain carries TRBV20-1 and TRBJ1-4, with D uncertain. Germline assignment: CDR1 DFQATT and CDR2 SNEGSKA (reference sequence). Trimming took off 1 base at V and 5 bases at J, with 8 bases between the two ends. The CDR3 covers 13 residues. In DNA form, the CDR3 reads TGCAGTGCTAGAGTCCGCGAAAATGAAAAACTGTTTTTT. Protein: CSARVRENEKLFF.

This clonotype has just a few counts. The V call is TRBV6-5, the J call TRBJ2-7, with 9 bases identical to TRBD1. Germline V gives CDR1 MNHEY, CDR2 SVGAGI. With V trimmed by 0 bases and J by 2 bases, 8 bases remained unmatched. The CDR3 spans 17 residues. The CDR3 reads CASSYSYPQGAAYEQYF. The CDR3 DNA reads as TGTGCCAGCAGTTACTCGTACCCACAGGGGGCCGCCTACGAGCAGTACTTC.

This clonotype has a count of ten or more. This chain connects TRBV23-1 to TRBJ2-2; 9 bases are a match to TRBD1. TRBV23-1 is an ORF; its function is uncertain. The CDR3 covers 17 residues. V dropped 1 base and J dropped 4; count of bases not matched to a gene: 7. In nucleotides, the CDR3 is TGCGCCAGCAGTCAATTGGGACAGGGATCTTGCACCGGGGAGCTGTTTTTT. It codes for CASSQLGQGSCTGELFF.

V gene TRBV7-9 combines with J gene TRBJ2-1; no firm D call. CDR3 size: 14 residues. The germline V gene has CDR1 SEHNR and CDR2 FQNEAQ (reference sequence). Trimming cost V 5 bases and J 5 bases, with 13 bases left between them. CDR3 DNA sequence: TGTGCCAGCAGCCACTCCACAGCGAACAATGAGCAGTTCTTC. This translates into CASSHSTANNEQFF.

This chain connects TRBV10-3 to TRBJ2-6, with 9 bases lining up with TRBD1. V lost 1 base and J lost 2; bases outside the gene matches: 6. From germline, CDR1 is ENHRY and CDR2 SYGVKD. CDR3 length: 18 residues. This chain's CDR3 is CAISEFLGQGTGANVLTF. As DNA, the CDR3 is TGTGCCATCAGTGAGTTTCTGGGACAGGGAACTGGGGCCAACGTCCTGACTTTC.

This clonotype was counted many times. The chain carries TRBV7-8 and TRBJ2-7; D unclear. This CDR3 is built from 15 residues. The V and J ends lost 0 bases and 2 bases respectively, with 11 bases between them. Germline V gene lookup returns CDR1 SGHVS and CDR2 FQNEAQ. The CDR3 DNA sequence: TGTGCCAGCAGCTTAGCGCTGGCAGGCGCCTACGAGCAGTACTTC. It yields the protein CASSLALAGAYEQYF.

The chain employs TRBV6-5 and TRBJ2-6; D is uncertain. V lost 5 bases and J lost 0, with 5 bases in between. CDR3 length: 14 amino acids. Germline V gene sequence: CDR1 MNHEY, CDR2 SVGAGI. CDR3 amino acids: CASSGISGANVLTF. CDR3 in DNA: TGTGCCAGCAGTGGGATCTCTGGGGCCAACGTCCTGACTTTC.

The table lists this clonotype with a few counts. The chain is built from TRBV6-4 and TRBJ2-7, with no clear D. V was cut by 2 bases and J by 2 bases, with 22 bases left in between. CDR1 is MRHNA, CDR2 SNTAGT, per germline. The CDR3 contains 18 residues. The CDR3 nucleotides read TGTGCCAGCAGTGACCGCCCCAGAGAACAGTTTAATACCTACGAGCAGTACTTC. This encodes CASSDRPREQFNTYEQYF.

This clonotype was picked up one time. This CDR3 is CASSSDSLGNTIYF. The CDR3 DNA follows: TGTGCCAGCAGTTCGGACAGCCTTGGAAACACCATATATTTT. The V call is TRBV28, the J call TRBJ1-3, with a weak D call TRBD1 (6 bases). The length of the CDR3 is 14 residues. V lost 4 bases to trimming and J lost 3 bases, with 10 bases between them. The germline V gene encodes CDR1 MDHEN and CDR2 SYDVKM.

This sequence joins TRBV7-2 and TRBJ1-2; TRBD1 might be the D (6 bases). This CDR3 is 15 amino acids long. V gave up 1 base and J gave up 4 bases, with 13 bases separating them. CDR1 is SGHTA, CDR2 FQGNSA, per germline. The CDR3 DNA follows: TGTGCCAGCAGCTTAGAGACAGGCCGTTCCTATGGCTACACCTTC. Translation: CASSLETGRSYGYTF.

The chain combines TRBV20-1 with TRBJ2-5, with 7 nucleotides matching TRBD1. There are 13 residues in the CDR3. CDR1 is DFQATT, CDR2 SNEGSKA, per germline (reference sequence). Trimming removed 6 bases from V and 5 bases from J; junction bases left unmatched: 9. The CDR3 sequence is CSAPSQGKETQYF. In DNA, the CDR3 is TGCAGTGCCCCCTCACAGGGGAAGGAGACCCAGTACTTC.

In its sample, this clonotype was seen a few times. This chain uses TRBV6-5 with TRBJ1-1; perhaps TRBD1 as D (5 bases). Between the trimmed V and J ends, which lost 0 bases and 9 bases, there was a span of 14 bases. Germline assignment: CDR1 MNHEY and CDR2 SVGAGI. The length of the CDR3 is 14 residues. CDR3 coding DNA: TGTGCCAGCAGTTACTCGATATCAGGGAGGAAAGCTTTCTTT. Encoded protein: CASSYSISGRKAFF.

Many counts were recorded for this clonotype. This rearrangement joins TRBV6-2 or TRBV6-3 to TRBJ2-5; 9 positions agree with TRBD2. Germline loops: CDR1 MNHEY, CDR2 SVGEGT. Trimming removed 2 bases from V and 4 bases from J; junction bases left unmatched: 11. This CDR3 comprises 17 residues. CDR3 region: CASSYDGSGGWAETQYF. CDR3 nucleotides: TGTGCCAGCAGTTACGACGGTAGCGGGGGTTGGGCAGAGACCCAGTACTTC.